Sequencing of this T cell receptor beta chain was carried out in a study of T cell clones after liver transplantation. Study-level background: Three of the eight recipients were HCV-positive; the rest had non-autoimmune, non-viral transplant indications. Without induction therapy, subjects received standard immunosuppression until 12-24 months post-transplant. Samples came pre-transplant, pre-randomization before withdrawal, and post-randomization after withdrawal ended.

Note on this clone: Its specificity is not known.

Between the trimmed V and J ends, which lost 3 bases and 4 bases, there was a span of 13 bases. The length of the CDR3 is 14 residues. Germline V lookup: CDR1 SGHKS, CDR2 YYEKEE (reference sequence). TCRdb's table, derived via immunoSEQ multiplex PCR, lists solely in-frame clones and lacks some. The sample records 75,000 to 95,000 clones, 84% being singletons. Overall study findings and caveats: The donor-reactive repertoire was only partly measurable in two subjects, lacking donor cells.

This material consisted of CD4+ T cells from blood, taken less than 50 months after liver transplant. The receptor comes from a human patient who received a liver transplant. The T cells may come from the graft donor. The V call is TRBV5-5, the J call TRBJ2-5; D gene unclear. The DNA for the CDR3 is TGTGCCAGCAGCTCCGGTACCTACGGAGAGACCCAGTACTTC. Protein: CASSSGTYGETQYF.